The present entry profiles one T cell receptor beta chain with its context. TCRdb's table, derived via immunoSEQ multiplex PCR, lists solely in-frame clones and lacks some. This sample has 100,000 to 150,000 clones; roughly 85% occur once, and the top ten carry roughly 8%. The data are from a study of T cell responses to AZD1222 COVID-19 vaccine. This CDR3 is 15 amino acids long. Germline-derived CDR1 and CDR2 are GTSNPN and SVGIG (reference sequence). The junction had 11 bases not matched to a gene; V was cut back by 1 base and J by 7 bases. The receptor comes from an adult in good health. Here the sequenced sample was peripheral blood, taken on day 0 of AZD1222 vaccination. The chain combines TRBV30 with TRBJ2-7, with 9 bases fitting TRBD1. CDR3 coding DNA: TGTGCCTGGAGTGGGACCGGGACAGGGCTAATAGAGCAGTACTTC. Amino acid sequence: CAWSGTGTGLIEQYF.